This TCR beta chain emerged from a study of sequential checkpoint blockade in melanoma. Overall study: After both sequences, patients received maintenance nivolumab.

The treatment here: randomized to nivolumab then ipilimumab (arm A) or the reverse (arm B). Patients had received no earlier DNA-damaging chemotherapy. From thawed PBMCs, live CD3+CD8+ cells negative for CD19 and CD56 were sorted. Assay used: immunoSEQ multiplex PCR; TCRdb lists only in-frame clones, some missing. Of under 20,000 clones in the sample, 73% are singletons; the top ten hold around 20%. V shed 10 bases and J shed 7 bases, with 23 bases lying between them. Germline V gene lookup returns CDR1 WSHSY and CDR2 SAAADI. The CDR3 length is 15 residues. Sequenced here: CD8+ T cells sorted from blood (inferred from file names), sampled from a patient given nivolumab and ipilimumab in sequence. This receptor was identified in a human donor with melanoma. The genes are TRBV10-2 and TRBJ2-1; tentatively, D is TRBD2 (7 bases). CDR3 sequence: CATLGGADTWNEQFF. CDR3 sequence (DNA): TGCGCCACCTTGGGGGGGGCTGACACGTGGAATGAGCAGTTCTTC.